One and the same sample provided the 10 T cell receptor beta chains below, sequenced in a study of early T cells in non-severe SARS-CoV-2 infection. MiXCR, run by TCRdb on the 5' RACE reads, gives a single entry per CDR3 protein. The repertoire holds 45,000 to 65,000 distinct CDR3 sequences, with around a tenth as singletons. Sample: whole blood. These receptors all come from an adult who was a healthcare worker with PCR-confirmed SARS-CoV-2 infection or an uninfected control (not recorded which).

This clonotype was seen only a few times. The genes are TRBV11-3 and TRBJ2-2, with D possibly matching TRBD2 (5 bases). V was cut by 5 bases and J by 3 bases, with 10 bases left in between. Germline values: CDR1 SGHNT, CDR2 YENEEA. The CDR3 is 14 amino acids. The CDR3 DNA reads as TGTGCCAGCAGCATGGGAGCCTACACCGGGGAGCTGTTTTTT. This gives the protein CASSMGAYTGELFF.

At least ten counts were recorded for this clonotype. The chain joins TRBV24-1 to TRBJ2-1, with 10 bases identical to TRBD2. Germline CDR1 reads KGHDR; CDR2 reads SFDVKD. Losses at the gene ends were 1 base for V and 2 bases for J; bases not matched to a gene: 4. The CDR3 is 17 residues long. CDR3 DNA sequence: TGTGCCACCAGTGATTTCCGGACTAGCGGAGCCTACAATGAGCAGTTCTTC. Protein sequence: CATSDFRTSGAYNEQFF.

In its sample, this clonotype was seen many times. The chain recombines TRBV10-2 with TRBJ2-5, with D tentatively TRBD2 (5 bases). Trimming left V 3 bases short and J 5 bases short, with 16 bases between. Germline lookup yields CDR1 WSHSY and CDR2 SAAADI. The CDR3 sequence is 15 residues long. The CDR3 is CASSDIYRRSETQYF. The CDR3 DNA sequence: TGCGCCAGCAGTGATATCTACCGGAGGAGCGAGACCCAGTACTTC.

This rearrangement joins TRBV6-5 to TRBJ2-7; the match to TRBD1 covers 10 bases. The junction had 7 bases not matched to a gene; V was cut back by 5 bases and J by 3 bases. The CDR3 extends over 15 amino acids. Germline-derived CDR1 and CDR2 are MNHEY and SVGAGI. The CDR3 here is CASSPTGGSVYEQYF. Written as DNA, the CDR3 is TGTGCCAGCAGTCCGACAGGGGGCTCGGTCTACGAGCAGTACTTC.

This clonotype was detected a few times. This sequence joins TRBV10-3 and TRBJ2-7, with 7 bases that match TRBD1. The CDR3 has 13 residues. The germline CDR1 and CDR2 sequences are ENHRY and SYGVKD. V gave up 4 bases and J gave up 2 bases; unmatched junction bases: 2. The CDR3 loop reads CAISGDRAYEQYF. The CDR3 DNA reads as TGTGCCATCAGTGGGGACAGAGCCTACGAGCAGTACTTC.

This clonotype has a count of ten or more. The chain employs TRBV4-3 and TRBJ2-2, with D unclear. The ends were cut back, 4 bases at V and 7 bases at J, with 13 bases in the middle. The CDR3 contains 14 residues. CDR1 is LGHNA, CDR2 YSLEER, per germline. The CDR3 coding sequence is TGCGCCAGCAGCCTTCAAATACGCAGCGGGGAGCTGTTTTTT. It codes for CASSLQIRSGELFF.

This clonotype was counted at least ten times. This chain uses TRBV5-6 with TRBJ2-1, with D uncertain. Trimming shortened V by 0 bases and J by 6 bases, and 10 bases separated the two germline ends. CDR3 size: 14 residues. Germline V gene lookup returns CDR1 SGHDT and CDR2 YYEEEE. CDR3 bases: TGTGCCAGCAGCTTGGGGGCGGAAACCAATGAGCAGTTCTTC. Its protein product is CASSLGAETNEQFF. Drawing the rest from reference TRBV5-6 and TRBJ2-1, the complete variable domain is DAGVTQSPTHLIKTRGQQVTLRCSPKSGHDTVSWYQQALGQGPQFIFQYYEEEERQRGNFPDRFSGHQFPNYSSELNVNALLLGDSALYLCASSLGAETNEQFFGPGTRLTVL.

V and J are TRBV20-1 and TRBJ2-1; either TRBD1 or TRBD2 may fit D (5 bases each). The V gene's germline CDR1 is DFQATT and CDR2 SNEGSKA (reference sequence). V lost 0 bases and J lost 5, with 20 bases in between. The CDR3 consists of 17 residues. The CDR3 DNA reads TGCAGTGCTAGAGACCGTTTGGACATAGCGTTCGACAATGAGCAGTTCTTC. Its protein is CSARDRLDIAFDNEQFF.

The rearrangement joins TRBV6-6 to TRBJ1-4; tentatively, D is TRBD1 (5 bases). The V and J ends lost 2 bases and 6 bases respectively, with 13 bases between them. The CDR3 runs to 15 residues. Germline V gene sequence: CDR1 MNHNY, CDR2 SVGAGI (reference sequence). The CDR3 loop reads CASSYALPRDEKLFF. The CDR3 DNA follows: TGTGCCAGCAGTTACGCCCTCCCCAGGGATGAAAAACTGTTTTTT.

This clonotype was recorded a few times. The chain employs TRBV3-1 and TRBJ1-3; D is uncertain. The CDR3 covers 17 residues. CDR1 is LGHDT and CDR2 is YNNKEL in the germline V gene (reference sequence). Trimming removed 3 bases from V and 0 bases from J, with 15 bases in between. The CDR3 region has the DNA TGTGCCAGCAGCCAGTCCTTTTCGGCCCTCTCTGGAAACACCATATATTTT. Amino acid sequence: CASSQSFSALSGNTIYF.